The 3 T cell receptor beta chains below come from one sample, sequenced in a study of blood T cell repertoires in COVID-19. TCRdb keeps only in-frame clones here, not all; method: immunoSEQ multiplex PCR. The sample has 65,000 to 90,000 clones, around four fifths seen once; the top ten hold over 2%. The source material was peripheral blood. The receptors come from an elderly man with active or convalescent COVID-19.

The rearrangement links TRBV5-1 to TRBJ2-2; tentative D call: TRBD1 (6 bases). Trimming shortened V by 0 bases and J by 7 bases, and 13 bases separated the two germline ends. Germline loops: CDR1 SGHRS, CDR2 YFSETQ. This CDR3 is 15 amino acids long. CDR3 sequence: CASSLGQGRVGELFF. The CDR3 DNA is TGCGCCAGCAGCTTGGGGCAGGGGAGAGTCGGGGAGCTGTTTTTT.

The genes are TRBV29-1 and TRBJ2-5, with D unresolved. The CDR3 runs 11 residues. Germline loops: CDR1 SQVTM, CDR2 ANQGSEA. Trimming took 3 bases from V and 10 from J, leaving 12 bases between them. The CDR3 sequence: CSVDPASGQYF. The CDR3 DNA is TGCAGCGTTGACCCAGCATCGGGCCAGTACTTC.

The V call is TRBV7-8, the J call TRBJ1-2; the D is unclear. V lost 1 base to trimming and J lost 5 bases, with 8 bases between them. Germline V gene sequence: CDR1 SGHVS, CDR2 FQNEAQ. CDR3 size: 13 residues. The CDR3 DNA sequence: TGTGCCAGCAGCTTAGGAGGGCCTTATGGCTACACCTTC. It translates to CASSLGGPYGYTF.